A single sample is the source of the 18 T cell receptor beta chains below, sequenced in a study of blood T cell repertoires in COVID-19. Sequencing was performed with immunoSEQ multiplex PCR; in TCRdb, only in-frame clones are kept and a portion is missing. The repertoire includes about 230,000 clones, about 80% of them detected once, and around 6.8% sits in the top ten. The sample was peripheral blood. These receptor sequences come from a woman in her fifties or sixties with acute or convalescent COVID-19.

The V gene is TRBV19, the J gene TRBJ2-3; tentatively, D is TRBD2 (5 bases). Deletions cut 7 bases from V and 3 bases from J, with 17 bases between. Germline V gene lookup returns CDR1 LNHDA and CDR2 SQIVND (reference sequence). The CDR3 totals 15 residues. The CDR3 here is CASMRGPSRTDTQYF. The CDR3 DNA is TGTGCCAGTATGAGAGGGCCATCGAGAACAGATACGCAGTATTTT.

V usage is TRBV4-1 and J usage is TRBJ1-2; D may be TRBD1 (6 bases). V lost 4 bases to trimming and J lost 3 bases, with 15 bases between them. This CDR3 has 15 amino acids. Germline-derived CDR1 and CDR2 are MGHRA and YSYEKL. The CDR3 nucleotides read TGCGCCAGCAGCCCCAGGGGAGGGGCCGACTATGGCTACACCTTC. It yields the protein CASSPRGGADYGYTF.

This sequence joins TRBV18 and TRBJ1-1; no firm D call. This CDR3 region has 13 residues. CDR1 and CDR2 (germline): KGHSH, LQKENI. Trimming took 0 bases from V and 2 from J, leaving 4 bases between them. The CDR3 bases are TGTGCCAGCTCACCACCCCCTAACACTGAAGCTTTCTTT. Its translation: CASSPPPNTEAFF. Using reference TRBV18 and TRBJ1-1 for the parts outside the CDR3, the full variable domain is NAGVMQNPRHLVRRRGQEARLRCSPMKGHSHVYWYRQLPEEGLKFMVYLQKENIIDESGMPKERFSAEFPKEGPSILRIQQVVRGDSAAYFCASSPPPNTEAFFGQGTRLTVV.

The chain joins TRBV2 to TRBJ2-1; 8 bases fit TRBD2. V gave up 9 bases and J gave up 3 bases; unmatched junction bases: 7. The germline V gene encodes CDR1 SNHLY and CDR2 FYNNEI. The CDR3 consists of 14 residues. DNA of the CDR3: TGTGCCAGTTTAGCGGGATGGGACTACAATGAGCAGTTCTTC. Amino acids: CASLAGWDYNEQFF.

This rearrangement joins TRBV5-1 to TRBJ1-1, with D perhaps TRBD1 (6 bases). Germline V lookup: CDR1 SGHRS, CDR2 YFSETQ. CDR3 length: 16 residues. The germline V and J ends were trimmed by 5 bases and 5 bases, with 22 bases remaining between them. The CDR3 spells CASRNGVSTGRTEAFF. CDR3 in DNA: TGCGCCAGCAGAAACGGAGTGAGCACAGGGAGAACTGAAGCTTTCTTT.

This chain connects TRBV4-1 to TRBJ1-6, with D possibly TRBD1 on 5 matching bases. The ends were cut back, 4 bases at V and 7 bases at J, with 17 bases in the middle. The CDR3 loop spans 16 amino acids. Looked up from germline, CDR1 is MGHRA and CDR2 is YSYEKL. In nucleotides, the CDR3 is TGCGCCAGCAGCCGGTCCGATCGGGAGGGGAATTCACCCCTCCACTTT. It encodes CASSRSDREGNSPLHF.

The rearrangement links TRBV30 to TRBJ1-6; possibly TRBD1 for D (6 bases). V shed 8 bases and J shed 6 bases, with 17 bases lying between them. The CDR3 runs to 14 residues. CDR1 is GTSNPN and CDR2 is SVGIG in the germline V gene (reference sequence). This chain's CDR3 is CAGRQGHSNSPLHF. The CDR3 nucleotides are TGTGCCGGTCGTCAGGGACATTCTAATTCACCCCTCCACTTT.

This chain connects TRBV18 to TRBJ2-5, with D possibly matching TRBD2 (6 bases). This CDR3 region has 15 residues. The germline V gene encodes CDR1 KGHSH and CDR2 LQKENI. The ends were cut back, 6 bases at V and 5 bases at J, with 19 bases in the middle. The CDR3 loop is CASSRGGTGGETQYF. The CDR3 DNA reads as TGTGCCAGCTCGCGCGGCGGGACTGGCGGGGAGACCCAGTACTTC.

The gene calls are TRBV25-1 and TRBJ2-1; 8 bases match TRBD2. This CDR3 spans 14 amino acids. In germline, CDR1 is MGHDK, CDR2 SYGVNS. The V segment lost 3 bases and the J segment 9 bases; nucleotides outside the gene matches: 7. This CDR3 is CASSDSAGGPEQFF. Here the CDR3 DNA reads TGTGCCAGCAGTGATAGTGCGGGAGGCCCTGAGCAGTTCTTC.

A single count supports this clone. The chain carries TRBV4-3 and TRBJ1-4; D is unresolved. The CDR3 covers 17 residues. Trimming shortened V by 0 bases and J by 0 bases, and 11 bases separated the two germline ends. In germline, CDR1 is LGHNA, CDR2 YSLEER. CDR3 DNA sequence: TGCGCCAGCAGCCAAGATCTAATCACAGCAACTAATGAAAAACTGTTTTTT. This encodes CASSQDLITATNEKLFF.

The chain couples TRBV7-9 to TRBJ2-7; weak D call: TRBD2 (6 bases). Trimming took 0 bases from V and 5 from J, leaving 8 bases between them. The CDR3 is 13 amino acids. Germline V gives CDR1 SEHNR, CDR2 FQNEAQ (reference sequence). CDR3 bases: TGTGCCAGCAGCTTAGCGGGGGGAAACGAGCAGTACTTC. This encodes CASSLAGGNEQYF.

This CDR3 is CASGQGISTNEKLFF. CDR3 sequence (DNA): TGTGCCAGTGGACAGGGCATATCAACTAATGAAAAACTGTTTTTT. The chain recombines TRBV3-1 (or the pseudogene TRBV3-2) with TRBJ1-4, with TRBD1 matching over 8 bases. Germline V gives CDR1 LGHDT, CDR2 YNNKEL (reference sequence). The CDR3 totals 15 residues. Trimming took 9 bases from V and 0 from J; bases not matched to a gene: 6.

This chain connects TRBV27 to TRBJ1-2, with 9 bases lining up with TRBD1. The CDR3 contains 16 residues. Germline-derived CDR1 and CDR2 are MNHEY and SMNVEV (reference sequence). The V and J ends lost 6 bases and 2 bases, in that order; junction bases with no gene match: 10. CDR3 residues: CASRRGATGGNYGYTF. CDR3 DNA: TGTGCCAGCAGAAGGGGGGCGACAGGGGGGAACTATGGCTACACCTTC.

The CDR3 protein is CASSEGSQPQHF. In DNA form, the CDR3 reads TGTGCCAGCAGTGAAGGGAGTCAGCCCCAGCATTTT. The chain carries TRBV2 and TRBJ1-5; D gene ambiguous. V lost 1 base and J 6 bases, leaving 4 bases between the germline ends. Germline V gives CDR1 SNHLY, CDR2 FYNNEI. The CDR3 is 12 residues long.

There are a few counts of this clone. The chain recombines TRBV15 with TRBJ2-1; 10 bases fit TRBD2. CDR3 length: 15 amino acids. Trimming took 0 bases from V and 8 from J; bases not matched to a gene: 4. Germline values: CDR1 LNHNV, CDR2 YYDKDF (reference sequence). Written as DNA, the CDR3 is TGTGCCACCAGCAGAGAAGCTAGCGGGAGCTATGAGCAGTTCTTC. Translation: CATSREASGSYEQFF.

The chain uses TRBV28 and TRBJ1-2; D unresolved. The CDR3 totals 12 residues. The V end was cut by 10 bases, the J end by 4 bases, with 13 bases between. Looked up from germline, CDR1 is MDHEN and CDR2 is SYDVKM. This CDR3 reads CATLAEPYGYTF. The CDR3, as DNA: TGTGCCACCCTGGCGGAACCCTATGGCTACACCTTC.

This CDR3 reads CASSIPGTGDTEAFF. In DNA, the CDR3 is TGTGCCAGTAGTATACCGGGGACAGGGGACACTGAAGCTTTCTTT. The chain has TRBV19 and TRBJ1-1, with TRBD1 matching over 10 bases. Trimming cost V 2 bases and J 3 bases; bases outside gene matches: 3. CDR3 length: 15 amino acids. In germline, CDR1 is LNHDA, CDR2 SQIVND (reference sequence). Full variable domain (rest looked up from reference TRBV19 and TRBJ1-1): DGGITQSPKYLFRKEGQNVTLSCEQNLNHDAMYWYRQDPGQGLRLIYYSQIVNDFQKGDIAEGYSVSREKKESFPLTVTSAQKNPTAFYLCASSIPGTGDTEAFFGQGTRLTVV.

The gene calls are TRBV5-1 and TRBJ2-2; D gene uncertain. The germline V and J ends were trimmed by 0 bases and 3 bases, with 3 bases remaining between them. Germline CDR1 SGHRS, CDR2 YFSETQ. The length of the CDR3 is 13 residues. CDR3 coding DNA: TGCGCCAGCAGCTTGGCATACACCGGGGAGCTGTTTTTT. Its translation: CASSLAYTGELFF. The full variable domain, rest sourced from reference TRBV5-1 and TRBJ2-2, is KAGVTQTPRYLIKTRGQQVTLSCSPISGHRSVSWYQQTPGQGLQFLFEYFSETQRNKGNFPGRFSGRQFSNSRSEMNVSTLELGDSALYLCASSLAYTGELFFGEGSRLTVL.